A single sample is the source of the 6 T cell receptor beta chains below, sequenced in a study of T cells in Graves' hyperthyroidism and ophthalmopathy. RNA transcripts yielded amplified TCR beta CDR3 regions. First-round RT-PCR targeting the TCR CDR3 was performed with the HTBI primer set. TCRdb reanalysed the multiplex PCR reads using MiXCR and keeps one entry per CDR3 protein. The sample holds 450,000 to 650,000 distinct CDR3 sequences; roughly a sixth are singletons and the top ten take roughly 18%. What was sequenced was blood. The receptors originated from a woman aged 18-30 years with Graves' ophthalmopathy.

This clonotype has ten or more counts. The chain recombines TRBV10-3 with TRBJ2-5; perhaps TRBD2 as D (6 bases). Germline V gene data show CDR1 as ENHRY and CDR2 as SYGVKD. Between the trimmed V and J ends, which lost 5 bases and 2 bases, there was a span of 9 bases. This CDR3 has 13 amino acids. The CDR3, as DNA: TGTGCCATCAGTCGGGAGAAGCAAGAGACCCAGTACTTC. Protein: CAISREKQETQYF.

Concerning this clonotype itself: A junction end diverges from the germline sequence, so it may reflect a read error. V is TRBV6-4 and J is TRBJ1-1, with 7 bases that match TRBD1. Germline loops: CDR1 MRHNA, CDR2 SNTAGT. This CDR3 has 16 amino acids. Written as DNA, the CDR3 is TGTGCCAGCAGAAGGGACAGCCTCATCGGGGACACTAAAGCTTTCTTT. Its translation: CASRRDSLIGDTKAFF.

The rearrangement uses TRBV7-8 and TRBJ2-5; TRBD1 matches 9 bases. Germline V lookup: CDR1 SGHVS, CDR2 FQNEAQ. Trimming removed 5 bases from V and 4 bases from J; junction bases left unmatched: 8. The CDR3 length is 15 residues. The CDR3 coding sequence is TGTGCCAGCAGCCCTATTGGACAGGGGTTAGAGACCCAGTACTTC. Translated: CASSPIGQGLETQYF.

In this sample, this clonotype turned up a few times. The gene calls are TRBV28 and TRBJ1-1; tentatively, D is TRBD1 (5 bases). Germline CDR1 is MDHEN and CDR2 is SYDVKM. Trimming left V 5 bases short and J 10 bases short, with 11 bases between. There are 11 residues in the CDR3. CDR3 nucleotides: TGTGCCAGCAGTAGGACCCAGGGAGCTTTCTTT. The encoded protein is CASSRTQGAFF.

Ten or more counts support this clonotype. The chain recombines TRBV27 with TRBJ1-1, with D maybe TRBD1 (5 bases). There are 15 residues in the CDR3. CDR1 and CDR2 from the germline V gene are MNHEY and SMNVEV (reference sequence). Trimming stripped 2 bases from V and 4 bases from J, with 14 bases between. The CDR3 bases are TGTGCCAGCAGTTTACCCCCGGGGGGGATCACTGAAGCTTTCTTT. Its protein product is CASSLPPGGITEAFF.

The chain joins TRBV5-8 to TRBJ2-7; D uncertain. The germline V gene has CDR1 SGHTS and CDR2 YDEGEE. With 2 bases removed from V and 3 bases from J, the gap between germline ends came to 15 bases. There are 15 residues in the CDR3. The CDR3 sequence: CASSFSTAPNYEQYF. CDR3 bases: TGTGCCAGCAGCTTTTCTACAGCACCCAACTACGAGCAGTACTTC.